The present T cell receptor beta chain was sequenced within a study of tumor and adjacent non-tumor tissue in lung cancer. About the study: Each sample yielded a few million productive TCRbeta reads on average.

Three rounds of nested PCR, following a modified ARM-PCR protocol, produced the TCRbeta library. TCRdb analysed the multiplex PCR reads with MiXCR anew, one entry per CDR3 protein. The sample shows more than 70,000 distinct CDR3 sequences, 61% of them seen only once. The template was RNA from unsorted bulk tissue. With respect to this clonotype: Because the CDR3 is missing its conserved closing phenylalanine or tryptophan, this is likely a read error.

V lost 5 bases and J lost 7, with 20 bases in between. This CDR3 has 16 residues. Germline V CDR1 and CDR2: MDHEN, SYDVKM. This TCR derives from a man aged 70-80 years with non-small cell lung cancer. The sequenced sample was lung tumor tissue. J is TRBJ1-4 and V is TRBV28; tentative D call: TRBD1 (6 bases). This CDR3 is CASSPSIGGSGEKLFS. The CDR3 coding sequence is TGTGCCAGCAGTCCCTCGATAGGGGGGTCGGGTGAAAAACTGTTTTCT.